A single sample gave rise to the 17 T cell receptor beta chains below, sequenced in a study of identical twins. MiXCR, applied by TCRdb to the 5' RACE reads, yields one record per CDR3 protein. The sample yields 420,000 or so distinct CDR3 sequences, about 18% seen once. The sequencing sample was made of naive T cells sorted from blood. These receptors were collected from a man aged 50 or older in good health.

Only a few counts were recorded for this clonotype. The gene calls are TRBV7-2 and TRBJ2-7; 9 bases are a match to TRBD1. The CDR3 covers 13 residues. Per germline, CDR1 SGHTA and CDR2 FQGNSA. With 3 bases clipped from V and 7 bases from J, the junction kept 4 bases outside the gene matches. CDR3 coding DNA: TGTGCCAGCAGCTTGATGGACAGGGGTGAGCAGTACTTC. It is translated as CASSLMDRGEQYF.

J is TRBJ2-1 and V is TRBV15, with 8 nucleotides matching TRBD2. This CDR3 contains 16 residues. Germline V gene data show CDR1 as LNHNV and CDR2 as YYDKDF (reference sequence). The V gene end was trimmed by 3 bases and the J gene end by 8 bases; junction bases not matched to a gene: 12. This CDR3 is CATSRGTGTRSDEQFF. Written as DNA, the CDR3 is TGTGCCACCAGCAGGGGAACCGGGACTAGGTCGGATGAGCAGTTCTTC.

The V gene is TRBV2, the J gene TRBJ2-1; no firm D call. Germline-derived CDR1 and CDR2 are SNHLY and FYNNEI. Trimming shortened V by 3 bases and J by 0 bases, and 12 bases separated the two germline ends. This CDR3 comprises 16 residues. In DNA, the CDR3 is TGTGCCAGCAGTGACAAACTGCACAGCTCCTACAATGAGCAGTTCTTC. As protein: CASSDKLHSSYNEQFF.

The chain carries TRBV12-3 or TRBV12-4 and TRBJ2-1; a possible D gene is TRBD1 (5 bases). V was shortened by 3 bases and J by 5 bases, with 17 bases between the two germline ends. This CDR3 comprises 16 residues. CDR3 region: CASSLMARQGNNEQFF. The CDR3 coding sequence is TGTGCCAGCAGTTTGATGGCGCGGCAGGGTAACAATGAGCAGTTCTTC.

This chain links TRBV5-1 with TRBJ2-2, with TRBD1 matching 9 bases. V shed 4 bases, J shed 5 bases, and the junction held 9 bases outside the gene matches. This CDR3 region has 16 residues. Germline values: CDR1 SGHRS, CDR2 YFSETQ. CDR3 region: CASSKQGAFGTGELFF. Written as DNA, the CDR3 is TGCGCCAGCAGCAAACAGGGGGCTTTCGGTACCGGGGAGCTGTTTTTT.

This clonotype was picked up a small number of times. The chain couples TRBV6-1 to TRBJ2-7, with unresolved D. Germline V lookup: CDR1 MNHNS, CDR2 SASEGT. This CDR3 is built from 13 residues. The V end lost 2 bases, the J end lost 6 bases, and 11 bases lay between the germline ends. CDR3 sequence: CASSESLPGEQYF. Here the CDR3 DNA reads TGTGCCAGCAGTGAATCCCTCCCCGGCGAGCAGTACTTC.

This clonotype was found a few times. This rearrangement joins TRBV27 to TRBJ2-5, with a weak D call TRBD1 (5 bases). Germline V CDR1 and CDR2: MNHEY, SMNVEV (reference sequence). V lost 5 bases and J lost 1, with 17 bases in between. The CDR3 contains 16 residues. The CDR3 DNA follows: TGTGCCAGCAGTCCCTTCAGTGGACACCTCCAAGAGACCCAGTACTTC. Its protein product is CASSPFSGHLQETQYF.

This clonotype has at least ten counts. The rearrangement links TRBV12-3 or TRBV12-4 to TRBJ2-7, with TRBD1 as a possible D gene (5 bases). The CDR3 loop spans 13 amino acids. V was trimmed by 1 base and J by 3 bases, leaving 7 bases between them. CDR3 sequence reads: CASSLVTVYEQYF. As DNA, the CDR3 is TGTGCCAGCAGTTTAGTGACAGTCTACGAGCAGTACTTC.

This clonotype has just a few counts. The genes are TRBV27 and TRBJ2-1, with 11 bases aligning to TRBD2. Trimming at V came to 3 bases and at J to 6 bases, leaving 7 bases not matched to a gene. CDR3 length equals 16 residues. Germline loops: CDR1 MNHEY, CDR2 SMNVEV (reference sequence). CDR3 in DNA: TGTGCCAGCAGTTTTAGAACTAGCGGGAGCTCCAATGAGCAGTTCTTC. This translates into CASSFRTSGSSNEQFF.

Ten or more counts support this clonotype. J is TRBJ2-3 and V is TRBV12-3 or TRBV12-4; 10 nucleotides agree with TRBD1. Trimming at V came to 3 bases and at J to 2 bases, leaving 8 bases not matched to a gene. The CDR3 runs 17 residues. In nucleotides, the CDR3 is TGTGCCAGCAGTTTTTGGGACAGGGGACGGACCACAGATACGCAGTATTTT. It is translated as CASSFWDRGRTTDTQYF.

This clonotype was seen only a few times. The gene calls are TRBV7-2 and TRBJ2-7; 9 bases align to TRBD2. CDR1 and CDR2 from the germline V gene are SGHTA and FQGNSA. Trimming removed 5 bases from V and 4 bases from J; junction bases left unmatched: 6. The CDR3 is 14 amino acids. DNA of the CDR3: TGTGCCAGCAGCAAGTCGGGACTAGCTTACGAGCAGTACTTC. Its translation is CASSKSGLAYEQYF.

This chain uses TRBV7-9 with TRBJ2-7; 10 bases agree with TRBD2. Per germline, CDR1 SEHNR and CDR2 FQNEAQ (reference sequence). J lost 6 bases, V lost 3 bases, and 8 bases had no gene match. CDR3 length: 15 amino acids. In nucleotides, the CDR3 is TGTGCCAGCAGCTTCGGAGCGGGAGGGCCGGGCGAGCAGTACTTC. Translation: CASSFGAGGPGEQYF.

This clonotype was recorded many times. The rearrangement joins TRBV7-8 to TRBJ2-1; D is uncertain. The V and J ends lost 5 bases and 0 bases respectively, with 17 bases between them. This CDR3 has 17 residues. The germline gives CDR1 SGHVS, CDR2 FQNEAQ. The CDR3 nucleotides are TGTGCCAGCAGCCAGACAATACCGCCTAGCTCCTACAATGAGCAGTTCTTC. Protein product: CASSQTIPPSSYNEQFF.

This clonotype was recorded a few times. The V call is TRBV10-3, the J call TRBJ2-7, with 9 bases identical to TRBD1. V lost 5 bases, J lost 2 bases, and 4 bases stayed unmatched. The CDR3 length is 14 residues. Per the germline V gene, CDR1 is ENHRY and CDR2 is SYGVKD. In nucleotides, the CDR3 is TGTGCCATCAGTCCGGGACAGGGTACCTACGAGCAGTACTTC. Translation gives CAISPGQGTYEQYF.

The gene calls are TRBV4-1 and TRBJ2-7; 7 bases agree with TRBD1. The CDR3 is made up of 15 amino acids. Germline V CDR1 and CDR2: MGHRA, YSYEKL. With V trimmed by 4 bases and J by 5 bases, 11 bases remained unmatched. The CDR3 sequence: CASSPQRDRIHEQYF. The CDR3 DNA is TGCGCCAGCAGCCCGCAACGGGACAGAATCCACGAGCAGTACTTC.

The chain is built from TRBV29-1 and TRBJ2-7; possible D gene TRBD1, 5 bases. The germline V gene encodes CDR1 SQVTM and CDR2 ANQGSEA. CDR3 length: 12 residues. Between the trimmed V and J ends, which lost 7 bases and 0 bases, there was a span of 10 bases. CDR3 protein: CSARQTSYEQYF. The CDR3, as DNA: TGCAGCGCTAGACAGACCTCCTACGAGCAGTACTTC.

V gene TRBV7-2 combines with J gene TRBJ2-3, with 7 bases identical to TRBD2. The CDR3 consists of 16 residues. Per the germline V gene, CDR1 is SGHTA and CDR2 is FQGNSA. Unmatched junction bases numbered 10, after V lost 2 bases and J lost 5 bases. The CDR3: CASSLRFGLAGDTQYF. The CDR3 coding sequence is TGTGCCAGCAGCTTACGCTTTGGGTTAGCGGGAGATACGCAGTATTTT.